This entry lists 9 T cell receptor beta chains sequenced from one sample in a study of tissue T cells after allogeneic stem cell transplantation. Only in-frame clones appear in the TCRdb table, and some are missing; sequencing was by immunoSEQ multiplex PCR. Of approximately 3,700 clones listed, roughly 70% were seen once; the top ten hold 9% to 10%. Material: left colon tissue, obtained at autopsy. All receptors derive from a woman aged 18-50 years with breast cancer.

This clone has more than one count but fewer than ten. This chain links TRBV5-6 with TRBJ1-6; tentative D call: TRBD1 (5 bases). The CDR3 loop spans 15 amino acids. CDR1 and CDR2 from the germline V gene are SGHDT and YYEEEE. Trimming removed 6 bases at V and 10 bases at J, with 20 bases between. The CDR3 reads CASNLQAAAGSPLHF. CDR3 in DNA: TGTGCCAGCAACTTACAGGCGGCGGCGGGATCACCCCTCCACTTT.

This clone occurred a few times. The V gene is TRBV5-6, the J gene TRBJ1-2, with D unresolved. Germline V lookup: CDR1 SGHDT, CDR2 YYEEEE. The CDR3 is made up of 14 amino acids. Trimming stripped 6 bases from V and 6 bases from J, with 18 bases between. Here the CDR3 reads CASKEEWDSHGYTF. The CDR3 coding sequence is TGTGCCAGCAAAGAGGAATGGGATTCACATGGCTACACCTTC.

This chain uses TRBV11-2 with TRBJ2-7, with D unclear. Trimming stripped 0 bases from V and 5 bases from J, with 5 bases between. Per germline, CDR1 SGHAT and CDR2 FQNNGV. The CDR3 runs 12 residues. The CDR3 coding sequence is TGTGCCAGCAGCTTAGAAGTCCACGAGCAGTACTTC. Amino acids: CASSLEVHEQYF.

The V gene is TRBV14, the J gene TRBJ1-2, with a possible D match to TRBD1 (5 bases). The CDR3 has 16 residues. Germline V gene lookup returns CDR1 SGHDN and CDR2 FVKESK. Deletions cut 1 base from V and 0 bases from J, with 12 bases between. In nucleotides, the CDR3 is TGTGCCAGCAGCCAAGCCAGACAGTCGACTAACTATGGCTACACCTTC. Translation: CASSQARQSTNYGYTF.

J is TRBJ2-7 and V is TRBV6-6, with D perhaps TRBD2 (5 bases). Trimming left V 6 bases short and J 10 bases short, with 16 bases between. The germline V gene has CDR1 MNHNY and CDR2 SVGAGI (reference sequence). The CDR3 totals 12 residues. CDR3 region: CASRGGGPQQYF. Written as DNA, the CDR3 is TGTGCCAGCAGGGGCGGCGGGCCGCAACAGTACTTC.

The chain employs TRBV18 and TRBJ2-7; 7 bases match TRBD2. The germline CDR1 and CDR2 sequences are KGHSH and LQKENI. This CDR3 comprises 15 residues. Losses at the gene ends were 3 bases for V and 7 bases for J; bases not matched to a gene: 12. The CDR3 DNA is TGTGCCAGCTCACCTTCCGGGACTCCAGCGGGGGAGCAGTACTTC. Translated: CASSPSGTPAGEQYF.

Only a few counts were recorded for this clone. V usage is TRBV12-5 and J usage is TRBJ2-1, with unresolved D. V shed 5 bases and J shed 2 bases, with 13 bases lying between them. CDR3 length: 15 residues. CDR1 and CDR2 from the germline V gene are LGHNT and FRNRAP. CDR3 amino acids: CASGPHPVAYNEQFF. The CDR3 DNA follows: TGTGCTAGTGGTCCCCACCCAGTAGCCTACAATGAGCAGTTCTTC.

The V and J genes are TRBV9 and TRBJ2-7; D is possibly TRBD2 (6 bases). The CDR3 covers 13 residues. In germline, CDR1 is SGDLS, CDR2 YYNGEE. Trimming removed 0 bases from V and 6 bases from J, with 10 bases in between. CDR3: CASSVAGEGEQYF. CDR3 bases: TGTGCCAGCAGCGTAGCGGGAGAGGGCGAGCAGTACTTC.

The J gene is TRBJ1-1, the V gene TRBV5-1; D gene unclear. CDR1 is SGHRS and CDR2 is YFSETQ in the germline V gene. The CDR3 runs to 15 residues. The V end lost 3 bases, the J end lost 1 base, and 13 bases lay between the germline ends. The CDR3 protein is CASSSNSGENTEAFF. The CDR3 DNA is TGCGCCAGCAGCTCGAATTCCGGGGAGAACACTGAAGCTTTCTTT.